These 20 T cell receptor beta chains were all obtained from the same sample, sequenced in a study of STAT5B mutations in CD4+ large granular lymphocyte leukemia. Sequencing was performed with immunoSEQ multiplex PCR; in TCRdb, only in-frame clones are kept and a portion is missing. The sample holds around 30,000 clones, 70% to 75% seen once. Source material: CD4+ T cells from blood buffy coats. The receptors were sampled from a human donor in good health.

This clone was observed once. J is TRBJ2-2 and V is TRBV27; D is possibly TRBD2 (5 bases). Between the trimmed V and J ends, which lost 3 bases and 7 bases, there was a span of 15 bases. The length of the CDR3 is 15 residues. Per the germline V gene, CDR1 is MNHEY and CDR2 is SMNVEV (reference sequence). CDR3 DNA sequence: TGTGCCAGCAGTTTTACGCCCCGAGGGCGCGGGGAGCTGTTTTTT. This translates into CASSFTPRGRGELFF.

This clone was counted only a few times. The V call is TRBV5-1, the J call TRBJ1-6, with D possibly being TRBD1 (6 bases). The CDR3 extends over 17 amino acids. CDR1 and CDR2 from the germline V gene are SGHRS and YFSETQ. V was trimmed by 3 bases and J by 0 bases, leaving 13 bases between them. CDR3 coding DNA: TGCGCCAGCAGCTCCGAAGGCAGGGGCTCCTATAATTCACCCCTCCACTTT. The encoded protein is CASSSEGRGSYNSPLHF.

This chain joins TRBV19 and TRBJ2-7, with D possibly matching TRBD2 (6 bases). Trimming removed 5 bases from V and 2 bases from J, with 13 bases in between. The CDR3 extends over 14 amino acids. Germline V gene sequence: CDR1 LNHDA, CDR2 SQIVND (reference sequence). The CDR3 loop is CASSPAGPTYEQYF. The CDR3 bases are TGTGCCAGTAGTCCCGCGGGACCGACCTACGAGCAGTACTTC.

This clone turned up a few times. The chain employs TRBV7-9 and TRBJ2-5, with D uncertain. V was clipped by 4 bases and J by 3 bases, with 12 bases between them. Germline V gene data show CDR1 as SEHNR and CDR2 as FQNEAQ (reference sequence). The CDR3 is 14 residues long. The CDR3 region has the DNA TGTGCCAGCAGCTCAATCGGACGTAAAGAGACCCAGTACTTC. It codes for CASSSIGRKETQYF. Based on the CDR3 plus reference TRBV7-9 and TRBJ2-5, the full variable domain is DTGVSQNPRHKITKRGQNVTFRCDPISEHNRLYWYRQTLGQGPEFLTYFQNEAQLEKSRLLSDRFSAERPKGSFSTLEIQRTEQGDSAMYLCASSSIGRKETQYFGPGTRLLVL.

The chain joins TRBV10-3 to TRBJ2-2; D not resolved. Germline loops: CDR1 ENHRY, CDR2 SYGVKD. This CDR3 comprises 14 residues. V lost 6 bases, J lost 2 bases, and 10 bases lay in between. The CDR3 reads CAISEILNTGELFF. The CDR3, as DNA: TGTGCCATCAGCGAAATACTAAACACCGGGGAGCTGTTTTTT.

The rearrangement uses TRBV30 and TRBJ2-3; D not resolved. CDR1 GTSNPN and CDR2 SVGIG come from the germline V gene (reference sequence). This CDR3 has 19 residues. The V and J ends lost 0 bases and 0 bases respectively, with 22 bases between them. CDR3 nucleotide sequence: TGTGCCTGGAGTGTATTTGGCGGCGATTTACTTACTAGCACAGATACGCAGTATTTT. Translating it yields CAWSVFGGDLLTSTDTQYF.

This chain connects TRBV6-1 to TRBJ2-7; D gene unclear. This CDR3 comprises 11 residues. Germline V gene sequence: CDR1 MNHNS, CDR2 SASEGT. V lost 7 bases to trimming and J lost 2 bases, with 6 bases between them. CDR3 sequence: CASMEAYEQYF. Written as DNA, the CDR3 is TGTGCCAGCATGGAAGCCTACGAGCAGTACTTC.

The gene calls are TRBV5-1 and TRBJ1-6, with 11 bases lining up with TRBD1. Per germline, CDR1 SGHRS and CDR2 YFSETQ. V gave up 2 bases and J gave up 8 bases; unmatched junction bases: 3. This CDR3 has 15 amino acids. In DNA form, the CDR3 reads TGCGCCAGCAGCTTACGGGACAGGGGGGATTCACCCCTCCACTTT. Its protein is CASSLRDRGDSPLHF.

J is TRBJ1-1 and V is TRBV29-1; 9 nucleotides match TRBD1. V shed 7 bases and J 1 base; nucleotides not matched to a gene: 4. This CDR3 comprises 13 residues. Germline-derived CDR1 and CDR2 are SQVTM and ANQGSEA. CDR3 coding DNA: TGCAGCGCCCTGGGACAGGGGAACACTGAAGCTTTCTTT. Residues: CSALGQGNTEAFF.

The rearrangement links TRBV30 to TRBJ2-3; tentative D call: TRBD1 (6 bases). With 0 bases removed from V and 2 bases from J, the gap between germline ends came to 9 bases. Per germline, CDR1 GTSNPN and CDR2 SVGIG (reference sequence). The CDR3 loop spans 14 amino acids. CDR3 nucleotides: TGTGCCTGGAGTGTAGGACAGTTCACAGATACGCAGTATTTT. This codes for CAWSVGQFTDTQYF.

V is TRBV15 and J is TRBJ2-7; D gene uncertain. Germline V gene lookup returns CDR1 LNHNV and CDR2 YYDKDF (reference sequence). V was trimmed by 0 bases and J by 2 bases, leaving 8 bases between them. The CDR3 totals 14 residues. CDR3 nucleotides: TGTGCCACCAGCAGAGATTACAGTGCCTACGAGCAGTACTTC. Its translation: CATSRDYSAYEQYF.

The chain employs TRBV5-6 and TRBJ2-3, with no clear D. The CDR3 spans 12 residues. The germline CDR1 and CDR2 sequences are SGHDT and YYEEEE. With 0 bases removed from V and 9 bases from J, the gap between germline ends came to 8 bases. The DNA for the CDR3 is TGTGCCAGCAGCTTGGGCCCGACCACGCAGTATTTT. Residues: CASSLGPTTQYF.

The chain recombines TRBV12-5 with TRBJ2-1; 10 nucleotides align to TRBD1. V was clipped by 4 bases and J by 7 bases; unmatched bases: 4. Germline assignment: CDR1 LGHNT and CDR2 FRNRAP. CDR3 length equals 14 residues. The CDR3 region has the DNA TGTGCTAGTGGTTCGGGACAGGGGTATAATGAGCAGTTCTTC. Translation: CASGSGQGYNEQFF.

The chain couples TRBV15 to TRBJ1-2; 11 positions agree with TRBD1. CDR3 size: 14 residues. The ends lost 6 bases at V and 2 bases at J; junction bases unmatched: 2. From germline, CDR1 is LNHNV and CDR2 YYDKDF (reference sequence). The CDR3 DNA sequence: TGTGCCACCAGTAGGGACAGGGGGAACTATGGCTACACCTTC. Translated, it gives CATSRDRGNYGYTF.

The rearrangement links TRBV29-1 to TRBJ1-4; 9 bases fit TRBD1. The ends lost 7 bases at V and 4 bases at J; junction bases unmatched: 7. Germline CDR1 reads SQVTM; CDR2 reads ANQGSEA. The length of the CDR3 is 14 residues. CDR3 in amino acids: CSGTTGGRNEKLFF. CDR3 nucleotides: TGCAGCGGCACTACAGGGGGCCGTAATGAAAAACTGTTTTTT.

The chain employs TRBV11-3 and TRBJ2-2, with D perhaps matching TRBD1 (5 bases). CDR1 and CDR2 (germline): SGHNT, YENEEA. CDR3 length: 13 amino acids. The V end lost 6 bases, the J end lost 11 bases, and 16 bases lay between the germline ends. This CDR3 reads CASSLRTPIELFF. The CDR3 DNA follows: TGTGCCAGCAGTTTAAGGACACCTATTGAGCTGTTTTTT.

This clone was detected only once. The chain links TRBV12-5 to TRBJ2-2, with D perhaps matching TRBD1 (6 bases). Germline-derived CDR1 and CDR2 are LGHNT and FRNRAP. The CDR3 is 14 amino acids. Between the trimmed V and J ends, which lost 5 bases and 6 bases, there was a span of 13 bases. The CDR3 region is CASGPGKGAGELFF. The CDR3 DNA is TGTGCTAGTGGTCCCGGTAAGGGGGCCGGGGAGCTGTTTTTT.

This chain links TRBV9 with TRBJ2-1, with D tentatively TRBD2 (7 bases). V was cut by 4 bases and J by 4 bases, with 15 bases left in between. The CDR3 contains 15 residues. CDR1 is SGDLS, CDR2 YYNGEE, per germline. The CDR3 is CASSPGGGGYNEQFF. The CDR3 DNA follows: TGTGCCAGCAGCCCCGGGGGCGGGGGATACAATGAGCAGTTCTTC. Using reference TRBV9 and TRBJ2-1 for the parts outside the CDR3, the full variable domain is DSGVTQTPKHLITATGQRVTLRCSPRSGDLSVYWYQQSLDQGLQFLIQYYNGEERAKGNILERFSAQQFPDLHSELNLSSLELGDSALYFCASSPGGGGYNEQFFGPGTRLTVL.

J is TRBJ1-1 and V is TRBV11-2, with unresolved D. The CDR3 runs 17 residues. The V end lost 5 bases, the J end lost 0 bases, and 19 bases lay between the germline ends. Germline CDR1 SGHAT, CDR2 FQNNGV. CDR3 loop: CASSQWLSANLNTEAFF. CDR3 coding DNA: TGTGCCAGCAGCCAATGGTTATCGGCCAACTTGAACACTGAAGCTTTCTTT.

The chain carries TRBV5-1 and TRBJ2-5; 15 bases are shared with TRBD2. The CDR3 loop spans 15 amino acids. J lost 4 bases, V lost 4 bases, and 2 bases had no gene match. The germline CDR1 and CDR2 sequences are SGHRS and YFSETQ. The CDR3 coding sequence is TGCGCCAGCAGCGCGGGACTAGCGGGAGGAGAGACCCAGTACTTC. This sequence encodes CASSAGLAGGETQYF.